This TCR beta chain was recorded in a study of blood T cell repertoires in COVID-19. Across the study: Some COVID-19 samples were acute and others convalescent; all came from the United States, Italy and Spain. In each case, the material was cDNA or gDNA derived from T cells, B-cell-depleted T cells, or PBMCs.

TCRdb's copy holds only in-frame clones and misses some; the assay was immunoSEQ multiplex PCR. The table lists just over 350,000 clones, about 88% of them singletons, with under 3% in the top ten. The participants were between about 18 and 90 years old and came from under 25 US areas. Symptom resolution, clearance, or two negative PCRs marked the recovered donors of Cohort 3. V gave up 5 bases and J gave up 4 bases; unmatched junction bases: 1. The CDR3 totals 12 residues. Germline lookup yields CDR1 SEHNR and CDR2 FQNEAQ (reference sequence). The specimen was PBMCs or T cells enriched from blood (not recorded which). The TCR sequence derives from a woman between 25 and 40 years old who had recovered from COVID-19. V is TRBV7-9 and J is TRBJ2-5, with TRBD1 matching 7 bases. The CDR3 protein is CASSAGGETQYF. CDR3 nucleotides: TGTGCCAGCAGCGCAGGGGGAGAGACCCAGTACTTC.